These 17 T cell receptor beta chains originate from one sample sequenced in a study of cytomegalovirus exposure and HLA in healthy donors. A multiplex PCR was run with 60 Vbeta primers and 13 Jbeta primers. Repertoires were generated with immunoSEQ multiplex PCR, while TCRdb's copy carries only in-frame clones and drops some. The sample records roughly 130,000 clones, around 83% being singletons. The material sequenced was PBMCs. The source is a woman younger than 35 in good health and CMV-seropositive.

The J gene is TRBJ2-1, the V gene TRBV27; tentative D call: TRBD1 (5 bases). Germline assignment: CDR1 MNHEY and CDR2 SMNVEV (reference sequence). CDR3 length equals 12 residues. V was shortened by 6 bases and J by 7 bases, with 10 bases between the two germline ends. The CDR3, as DNA: TGTGCCAGCAGCCTTGCAGGGAATGAGCAGTTCTTC. The encoded protein is CASSLAGNEQFF.

This chain connects TRBV6-5 to TRBJ1-5; D possibly corresponds to TRBD1 (5 bases). The CDR3 covers 13 residues. CDR1 is MNHEY, CDR2 SVGAGI, per germline. Trimming left V 6 bases short and J 3 bases short, with 9 bases between. The CDR3 region is CASRQGHNQPQHF. The CDR3, as DNA: TGTGCCAGCAGGCAGGGCCACAATCAGCCCCAGCATTTT.

The chain couples TRBV27 to TRBJ2-2, with a weak D call TRBD2 (6 bases). CDR3 length: 12 residues. In germline, CDR1 is MNHEY, CDR2 SMNVEV (reference sequence). The V end lost 6 bases, the J end lost 7 bases, and 9 bases lay between the germline ends. The CDR3: CASREGGGELFF. The CDR3 DNA follows: TGTGCCAGCAGGGAGGGCGGCGGGGAGCTGTTTTTT.

The rearrangement links TRBV5-6 to TRBJ2-2; 10 positions match TRBD1. J lost 1 base, V lost 4 bases, and 1 base had no gene match. Germline-derived CDR1 and CDR2 are SGHDT and YYEEEE. This CDR3 has 15 amino acids. This CDR3 is CASSRDRGNTGELFF. DNA for the CDR3: TGTGCCAGCAGCCGGGACAGGGGGAACACCGGGGAGCTGTTTTTT.

This clone showed up just a few times. The J gene is TRBJ1-1, the V gene TRBV9; maybe TRBD1 (5 bases). V shed 4 bases and J shed 3 bases, with 22 bases lying between them. CDR3 length: 17 amino acids. Germline CDR1 SGDLS, CDR2 YYNGEE. The CDR3 reads CASSINRGGVDDTEAFF. DNA for the CDR3: TGTGCCAGCAGCATCAACCGCGGGGGAGTTGACGACACTGAAGCTTTCTTT.

The CDR3 region is CASSLDTGTSTDTQYF. CDR3 DNA sequence: TGTGCCAGCAGCTTAGATACCGGGACTAGCACAGATACGCAGTATTTT. V and J are TRBV7-9 and TRBJ2-3; D might be TRBD2 (6 bases). Trimming removed 1 base from V and 0 bases from J, with 11 bases in between. Germline lookup yields CDR1 SEHNR and CDR2 FQNEAQ (reference sequence). CDR3 length: 16 residues.

Of note for this clone: The germline gene is not matched at one end of the junction; a read error may be the cause. The rearrangement links TRBV25-1 to TRBJ2-7; no clear D. There are 8 residues in the CDR3. The germline gives CDR1 MGHDK, CDR2 SYGVNS. The DNA for the CDR3 is TGTGCCAGCAGTGTACTAACCTTC. It specifies CASSVLTF.

This rearrangement joins TRBV9 to TRBJ2-5, with 12 bases matching TRBD2. The germline V gene has CDR1 SGDLS and CDR2 YYNGEE. Trimming removed 0 bases from V and 2 bases from J; junction bases left unmatched: 2. CDR3 length: 16 residues. The CDR3: CASSVGTSGAQETQYF. DNA for the CDR3: TGTGCCAGCAGCGTAGGGACTAGCGGGGCGCAAGAGACCCAGTACTTC.

The J gene is TRBJ1-2, the V gene TRBV6-5; weak D call: TRBD1 (6 bases). The V gene's germline CDR1 is MNHEY and CDR2 SVGAGI. The CDR3 runs to 15 residues. Trimming took 0 bases from V and 8 from J, leaving 16 bases between them. The CDR3 DNA is TGTGCCAGCAGTTACTCCTACAGGGCTACCCACGGCTACACCTTC. It yields the protein CASSYSYRATHGYTF.

The gene calls are TRBV7-9 and TRBJ1-2, with 11 bases aligning to TRBD1. This CDR3 has 15 amino acids. CDR1 and CDR2 (germline): SEHNR, FQNEAQ (reference sequence). Germline trimming cut 8 bases from V and 4 bases from J; bases unmatched to any gene: 9. CDR3 sequence: CASSPGQGDGYGYTF. CDR3 DNA: TGTGCCAGCTCGCCGGGACAGGGGGACGGCTATGGCTACACCTTC.

The genes are TRBV27 and TRBJ2-7, with TRBD2 matching over 7 bases. The CDR3 totals 15 residues. Per germline, CDR1 MNHEY and CDR2 SMNVEV (reference sequence). Unmatched junction bases numbered 7, after V lost 2 bases and J lost 3 bases. CDR3 sequence (DNA): TGTGCCAGCAGTTTAGCGGGGGTCAGCTACTACGAGCAGTACTTC. Amino acids: CASSLAGVSYYEQYF.

V and J are TRBV5-5 and TRBJ2-7; no clear D. V lost 3 bases, J lost 5 bases, and 15 bases lay in between. Per the germline V gene, CDR1 is SGHKS and CDR2 is YYEKEE (reference sequence). CDR3 length equals 14 residues. As DNA, the CDR3 is TGTGCCAGCAGCTCACCCGAGCAGACACACGAGCAGTACTTC. Translation gives CASSSPEQTHEQYF. Complete variable domain (other parts from reference TRBV5-5 and TRBJ2-7): DAGVTQSPTHLIKTRGQQVTLRCSPISGHKSVSWYQQVLGQGPQFIFQYYEKEERGRGNFPDRFSARQFPNYSSELNVNALLLGDSALYLCASSSPEQTHEQYFGPGTRLTVT.

The chain recombines TRBV5-1 with TRBJ2-1; weak D call: TRBD1 (5 bases). Between the trimmed V and J ends, which lost 7 bases and 5 bases, there was a span of 19 bases. Germline CDR1 SGHRS, CDR2 YFSETQ. This CDR3 has 15 amino acids. CDR3 DNA sequence: TGCGCCAGCTCTGTGCAGGGCATTCGGAACAATGAGCAGTTCTTC. Encoded protein: CASSVQGIRNNEQFF.

In DNA form, the CDR3 reads TGTGCCAGCAGTCCATCGACAGCTCCAAATGAAAAACTGTTTTTT. Protein sequence: CASSPSTAPNEKLFF. V is TRBV28 and J is TRBJ1-4; a possible D gene is TRBD1 (5 bases). CDR1 MDHEN and CDR2 SYDVKM come from the germline V gene. V was clipped by 5 bases and J by 5 bases, with 15 bases between them. The CDR3 covers 15 residues.

The gene calls are TRBV19 and TRBJ2-7; unclear D gene. V was clipped by 1 base and J by 4 bases, with 5 bases between them. The length of the CDR3 is 12 residues. The germline V gene encodes CDR1 LNHDA and CDR2 SQIVND (reference sequence). The CDR3 loop is CASSIAGYEQYF. The CDR3 bases are TGTGCCAGTAGTATAGCCGGTTACGAGCAGTACTTC.

The V call is TRBV2, the J call TRBJ1-1; D not certain. The germline gives CDR1 SNHLY, CDR2 FYNNEI. V was cut by 5 bases and J by 0 bases, with 7 bases left in between. This CDR3 has 13 amino acids. The CDR3 sequence: CASSPGVNTEAFF. DNA for the CDR3: TGTGCCAGCAGTCCCGGGGTGAACACTGAAGCTTTCTTT.

The chain uses TRBV6-5 and TRBJ2-1; D perhaps matches TRBD2 (5 bases). Trimming pared 6 bases from V and 0 bases from J, leaving 6 bases between. CDR1 is MNHEY, CDR2 SVGAGI, per germline. The CDR3 spans 13 residues. The CDR3 DNA sequence: TGTGCCAGCAGCCGGGACTCCTACAATGAGCAGTTCTTC. Protein sequence: CASSRDSYNEQFF.